Listed below are T cell receptor beta chains from one sample, sequenced in a study of regulatory T cells in long-lasting Graves disease. TCRdb independently ran MiXCR on the multiplex PCR reads; one entry per CDR3 protein. Found here are roughly 470,000 distinct CDR3 sequences, under 25% of them singletons; the top ten hold about 8.3%. The sequencing here drew on peripheral blood mononuclear cells (PBMCs), taken when the disease was refractory, from a patient treated with antithyroid drugs. All receptors derive from a female donor with Graves disease. The CDR3 runs from the conserved cysteine through the conserved F or W. D genes are given only for firm matches. Clone sizes are given selectively: once, few, many, or a class where the clone is expanded.

V	size	J	D	length	DNA	CDR3
TRBV29-1	many	TRBJ1-2	TRBD1	11	TGCAGCGTGCACAGGGGGCATGGCTACACCTTC	CSVHRGHGYTF
TRBV10-3	many	TRBJ1-2	-	14	TGTGCCATCAGTGATTACAGGGCTCCCTATGGCTACACCTTC	CAISDYRAPYGYTF
TRBV5-5	many	TRBJ1-5	TRBD1	15	TGTGCCAGCAGCTTGCGGGACAGTAGCAATCAGCCCCAGCATTTT	CASSLRDSSNQPQHF
TRBV5-4	-	TRBJ1-1	-	14	TGTGCCACCAAGGACCTTAGTATGAACACTGAAGCTTTCTTT	CATKDLSMNTEAFF
TRBV12-3/TRBV12-4	many	TRBJ1-4	-	14	TGTGCCAGCAGTTCCCGGGGAGACAGAGAAAAACTGTTTTTT	CASSSRGDREKLFF
TRBV6-1	many	TRBJ2-5	TRBD2	18	TGTGCCAGCATAAACGAGGGCTTGGATAGCGGGAGCCAAGAGACCCAGTACTTC	CASINEGLDSGSQETQYF
TRBV7-8	few	TRBJ1-3	-	16	TGTGCCAGCAGCTTATCGGGCTGGGTCAGTGTAAACACCATATATTTT	CASSLSGWVSVNTIYF
TRBV29-1	-	TRBJ1-1	-	13	TGCAGCGTTCCGGACAAACGAGACACTGAAGCTTTCTTT	CSVPDKRDTEAFF
TRBV5-1	few	TRBJ1-4	-	16	TGCGCCAGCAGCTTGGCGTTGGACGGCGGGGAGGAAAAACTGTTTTTT	CASSLALDGGEEKLFF
TRBV5-1	few	TRBJ2-7	-	14	TGCGCCAGCAGCCCGGAGGGACAGAGATACGAGCAGTACTTC	CASSPEGQRYEQYF
TRBV30	few	TRBJ2-7	-	12	TGTGCCGGAGGCCCCGGGGGCTACGAGCAGTACTTC	CAGGPGGYEQYF
TRBV18	-	TRBJ2-2	TRBD2	17	TGTGCCAGCTCACCACTAGGGACTAGGGCGAACACCGGGGAGCTGTTTTTT	CASSPLGTRANTGELFF
TRBV27	many	TRBJ2-4	TRBD1	16	TGTGCCAGCAGTTCAGAGACAGGGGTAGCCAAAAACATTCAGTACTTC	CASSSETGVAKNIQYF
TRBV20-1	-	TRBJ2-7	-	15	TGCAGTGCTAGAGAGCCCTTTTTGGGCCCCTACGAGCAGTACTTC	CSAREPFLGPYEQYF
TRBV7-9	few	TRBJ2-2	TRBD2	17	TGTGCCAGCAGCATACGAGGGCGGGAGGTGGACACCGGGGAGCTGTTTTTT	CASSIRGREVDTGELFF
TRBV19	few	TRBJ1-2	-	13	TGTGCCAGTAGTCTCGACCAAAACTATGGCTACACCTTC	CASSLDQNYGYTF
TRBV29-1	few	TRBJ2-2	TRBD2	12	TGCAGCGGGGCGGGAGCCACCGGGGAGCTGTTTTTT	CSGAGATGELFF
TRBV12-3/TRBV12-4	few	TRBJ2-5	-	14	TGTGCCAGCAGTTTAGGTCAAGGGCAGGGGACCCAGTACTTC	CASSLGQGQGTQYF
TRBV19	-	TRBJ1-1	-	11	TGTGCCAGTAGTATAACGTGGGGCGCTTTCTTT	CASSITWGAFF
TRBV6-1	-	TRBJ1-5	-	13	TGTGCCAGCATTAACAGCCTTAATCAGCCCCAGCATTTT	CASINSLNQPQHF
TRBV11-2	many	TRBJ2-2	-	15	TGTGCCAGCAGCTTAGATAAGTGGGGCACCGGGGAGCTGTTTTTT	CASSLDKWGTGELFF
TRBV6-1	many	TRBJ1-1	-	13	TGTGCCAGCAGCTCCAGGCCTTACACTGAAGCTTTCTTT	CASSSRPYTEAFF